The 9 T cell receptor beta chains reported below all come from one sample, sequenced in a study of early T cells in non-severe SARS-CoV-2 infection. TCRdb recomputed calls from the 5' RACE reads with MiXCR, one row per CDR3 protein. The profile shows about 61,000 distinct CDR3 sequences, roughly a tenth of them singletons. The source material was whole blood. The receptors originated from an adult who was a healthcare worker with PCR-confirmed SARS-CoV-2 infection or an uninfected control (not recorded which).

This clonotype was counted only a few times. The chain joins TRBV20-1 to TRBJ1-4; 8 bases align to TRBD1. Losses at the gene ends were 3 bases for V and 8 bases for J; bases not matched to a gene: 2. Germline CDR1 and CDR2: DFQATT and SNEGSKA (reference sequence). The CDR3 runs to 12 residues. The CDR3 here is CSASRQGEKLFF. For the CDR3, the DNA is TGCAGTGCTAGCCGACAGGGGGAAAAACTGTTTTTT.

The table lists this clonotype with many counts. This sequence joins TRBV6-1 and TRBJ1-5; TRBD1 is a possible D gene (5 bases). Trimming took 11 bases from V and 6 from J, leaving 20 bases between them. There are 14 residues in the CDR3. CDR1 and CDR2 (germline): MNHNS, SASEGT. CDR3 in DNA: TGTGCCGCCGCCGGCGGGGGAAGAAGTCAGCCCCAGCATTTT. It specifies CAAAGGGRSQPQHF.

The sample holds many counts of this clonotype. The chain has TRBV7-8 and TRBJ1-6; possible D gene TRBD1, 6 bases. This CDR3 contains 15 residues. The ends were cut back, 2 bases at V and 7 bases at J, with 12 bases in the middle. Germline V gene lookup returns CDR1 SGHVS and CDR2 FQNEAQ. The CDR3, as DNA: TGTGCCAGCAGCTTATTCGGAGGGGGGAATTCACCCCTCCACTTT. This encodes CASSLFGGGNSPLHF. Full variable domain (rest looked up from reference TRBV7-8 and TRBJ1-6): GAGVSQSPRYKVAKRGQDVALRCDPISGHVSLFWYQQALGQGPEFLTYFQNEAQLDKSGLPSDRFFAERPEGSVSTLKIQRTQQEDSAVYLCASSLFGGGNSPLHFGNGTRLTVT.

This clonotype was observed a few times. The V gene is TRBV9, the J gene TRBJ2-5; D may match TRBD1 or TRBD2 (5 bases each). The V and J ends lost 2 bases and 5 bases respectively, with 13 bases between them. The length of the CDR3 is 14 residues. Per germline, CDR1 SGDLS and CDR2 YYNGEE. DNA of the CDR3: TGTGCCAGCAGCGTTGCCGGGACCGGGGAGACCCAGTACTTC. This codes for CASSVAGTGETQYF.

The chain joins TRBV13 to TRBJ1-3; the D gene is possibly TRBD1 (5 bases). CDR3 length: 15 amino acids. The V end was cut by 0 bases, the J end by 1 base, with 7 bases between. Germline V gene data show CDR1 as PRHDT and CDR2 as FYEKMQ (reference sequence). The chain's CDR3 is CASSLGPGSGNTIYF. The DNA for the CDR3 is TGTGCCAGCAGCTTAGGCCCAGGGTCTGGAAACACCATATATTTT.

Many counts were recorded for this clonotype. The V call is TRBV2, the J call TRBJ2-3, with D perhaps matching TRBD2 (5 bases). Deletions cut 8 bases from V and 3 bases from J, with 15 bases between. The V gene's germline CDR1 is SNHLY and CDR2 FYNNEI. The CDR3 covers 14 residues. The chain's CDR3 is CASLERDRTDTQYF. The CDR3 DNA sequence: TGTGCCAGCCTCGAGAGGGATCGGACAGATACGCAGTATTTT. Full variable domain (missing parts from reference TRBV2 and TRBJ2-3): EPEVTQTPSHQVTQMGQEVILRCVPISNHLYFYWYRQILGQKVEFLVSFYNNEISEKSEIFDDQFSVERPDGSNFTLKIRSTKLEDSAMYFCASLERDRTDTQYFGPGTRLTVL.

The chain employs TRBV4-1 and TRBJ1-1; a possible D gene is TRBD1 (5 bases). This CDR3 region has 13 residues. Trimming took off 10 bases at V and 0 bases at J, with 12 bases between the two ends. Per germline, CDR1 MGHRA and CDR2 YSYEKL. DNA of the CDR3: TGCGCCACTAGTGGGGGTATGAACACTGAAGCTTTCTTT. Translated: CATSGGMNTEAFF.

This clonotype was counted a few times. The chain recombines TRBV7-9 with TRBJ2-3; perhaps TRBD2 as D (5 bases). Trimming removed 2 bases from V and 1 base from J, with 13 bases in between. There are 16 residues in the CDR3. Germline lookup yields CDR1 SEHNR and CDR2 FQNEAQ (reference sequence). DNA of the CDR3: TGTGCCAGCAGCTTAAATGCGGGTGTGCGCACAGATACGCAGTATTTT. Residues: CASSLNAGVRTDTQYF.

The rearrangement uses TRBV14 and TRBJ1-2, with D tentatively TRBD1 (6 bases). This CDR3 has 15 residues. Trimming left V 0 bases short and J 3 bases short, with 11 bases between. Germline lookup yields CDR1 SGHDN and CDR2 FVKESK. The CDR3 DNA is TGTGCCAGCAGCCAAGATCAGGGGAGGCACTATGGCTACACCTTC. Encoded protein: CASSQDQGRHYGYTF.